This T cell receptor beta chain was sequenced in a study of cytotoxic CD8 clonotypes in ibrutinib-treated CLL. General study points: Higher clonality was seen at ibrutinib response and a return toward baseline at progression.

Worth noting for this clone: Its cognate antigen is unknown.

CDR3 length equals 16 residues. The germline CDR1 and CDR2 sequences are SGHRS and YFSETQ. Losses at the gene ends were 1 base for V and 7 bases for J; bases not matched to a gene: 8. Profiling relied on immunoSEQ multiplex PCR, and the TCRdb table lists in-frame clones only, not all of them. The profile shows 90,000 to 100,000 clones, 70% to 85% of them singletons. This rearrangement joins TRBV5-1 to TRBJ1-6; the match to TRBD1 covers 7 bases. This clonotype originated in a human donor with chronic lymphocytic leukemia. The source was PBMCs, collected after 12 months of ibrutinib treatment. CDR3 nucleotides: TGCGCCAGCAGCTTGAGTGGGACAGCTATAAATTCACCCCTCCACTTT. Amino acids: CASSLSGTAINSPLHF.